This TCR beta chain was sequenced in a study of identical twins. The study's findings and limits: There were fewer insertions in abundant cord blood beta clonotypes, but memory repertoires showed no such pattern. There was more out-of-frame TCR alpha sharing in monozygotic twins than models estimated.

In regard to this clonotype: What it recognizes is unknown.

TCRdb analysed the 5' RACE reads with MiXCR anew, one entry per CDR3 protein. This table has some 240,000 distinct CDR3 sequences, approximately 8.3% appearing once. The CDR3 is 18 amino acids. V trimming: 0 bases; J trimming: 6 bases; junction bases outside the gene matches: 13. CDR1 and CDR2 from the germline V gene are LGHNA and YSLEER. Another study also made use of these data, one on yellow fever vaccine responses in identical twins.

The chain joins TRBV4-3 to TRBJ2-2, with 7 bases aligning to TRBD2. This receptor was taken from a woman aged 18-35 years in good health. The sequenced sample was CD8+ T cells sorted from blood. CDR3 coding DNA: TGCGCCAGCAGCCAAGATCCCGGACTAGGTGTGTTATCCGGGGAGCTGTTTTTT. Translation: CASSQDPGLGVLSGELFF.